This T cell receptor (beta chain) came from a study of identical twins. Points from the study as a whole: Instead of following the same donors, the conclusions were based on cross-sectional statistical analysis.

This clonotype was detected many times. Its specificity is unknown. Template switching supplied a universal primer site; unique molecular identifiers were carried on the cDNA. Via MiXCR, TCRdb re-called the 5' RACE reads, giving one row per CDR3 protein. The sample has roughly 250,000 distinct CDR3 sequences; over 12% are singletons. Germline CDR1 is SGHRS and CDR2 is YFSETQ. V dropped 0 bases and J dropped 8 bases, with 12 bases sitting between them. There are 14 residues in the CDR3. What was sequenced was memory (CD45RO+) T cells sorted from blood. The TCR was taken from a woman aged 18-30 years in good health. The rearrangement links TRBV5-1 to TRBJ2-1; D not resolved. The CDR3 spells CASSLGLVFDEQFF. The CDR3 coding sequence is TGCGCCAGCAGCTTGGGCCTGGTATTCGATGAGCAGTTCTTC.